A single sample gave rise to the 3 T cell receptor beta chains below, sequenced in a study of low-dose radiotherapy and immunotherapy resistance in tumors (dated 2022 in TCRdb). First-strand cDNA was synthesized with Superscript III and a set of TRAV- and TRBV-specific primers, covering both TCRalpha and TCRbeta chains. An approximately 20-cycle PCR with Phusion amplified the TCRs, pairing a constant-region primer with the adapter that was attached to the V primers. TCRdb itself trimmed the public reads at Q25 with fastp, ran MiXCR and retained productive beta chains. Rows merge per CDR3 protein into single entries with the most common DNA and genes. The sample data list about 12,000 distinct CDR3 sequences, and roughly 71% of these were observed just once. The biggest ten clones account for about 3.4% of the sample. The receptors stem from a human donor with advanced metastatic prostate, ovarian, gallbladder or colorectal cancer (not recorded which). This table probably holds off-target reads from a library built for another chain.

This rearrangement joins TRBV28 to TRBJ2-7; TRBD2 aligns across 9 bases. V dropped 3 bases and J dropped 3; count of bases not matched to a gene: 3. From germline, CDR1 is MDHEN and CDR2 SYDVKM. The CDR3 is made up of 14 amino acids. As DNA, the CDR3 is TGTGCCAGCAGTTTGGGGACTAGCTTCTACGAGCAGTACTTC. Translation: CASSLGTSFYEQYF. Supplemented by reference TRBV28 and TRBJ2-7, the full variable domain reads DVKVTQSSRYLVKRTGEKVFLECVQDMDHENMFWYRQDPGLGLRLIYFSYDVKMKEKGDIPEGYSVSREKKERFSLILESASTNQTSMYLCASSLGTSFYEQYFGPGTRLTVT.

CDR3 amino acids: CASSDGQLSGANVLTF. The CDR3 DNA reads TGTGCCAGCAGTGACGGACAGCTCTCTGGGGCCAACGTCCTGACTTTC. The chain uses TRBV6-2 or TRBV6-3 and TRBJ2-6; D may be TRBD1 (6 bases). The CDR3 contains 16 residues. CDR1 is MNHEY and CDR2 is SVGEGT in the germline V gene. Trimming stripped 5 bases from V and 0 bases from J, with 11 bases between.

The chain uses TRBV28 and TRBJ2-1, with 11 bases matching TRBD2. The germline gives CDR1 MDHEN, CDR2 SYDVKM. The V and J ends lost 1 base and 8 bases, in that order; junction bases with no gene match: 4. This CDR3 has 15 residues. In nucleotides, the CDR3 is TGTGCCAGCAGTTTATTAGCGGGAGGGCTGGATGAGCAGTTCTTC. Protein: CASSLLAGGLDEQFF.